The 8 T cell receptor beta chains listed next were all sequenced from one sample in a study of radiation and T cells in renal cell carcinoma. Using immunoSEQ multiplex PCR, the repertoire was profiled, and TCRdb retains in-frame clones only, with some absent. The sample shows just under 150,000 clones, approximately 86% of them seen only once. The time point here: blood 4 weeks post-SBRT, at nephrectomy. The treatment: 15 Gy SBRT to primary tumor, nephrectomy 4 weeks later. Sequenced here: blood, sampled from a patient whose treatment included radiotherapy and nephrectomy. These receptors originate from a woman in her forties or fifties with renal cell carcinoma.

The chain employs TRBV5-1 and TRBJ1-6; D may be TRBD1 (6 bases). The V and J ends lost 3 bases and 5 bases respectively, with 15 bases between them. This CDR3 has 16 residues. Germline V lookup: CDR1 SGHRS, CDR2 YFSETQ. The CDR3 reads CASSYLAQGDNSPLHF. CDR3 nucleotide sequence: TGCGCCAGCAGCTATCTAGCACAGGGAGATAATTCACCCCTCCACTTT.

The gene calls are TRBV4-3 and TRBJ1-3; 7 bases line up with TRBD1. The CDR3 length is 17 residues. After removal of 1 base from V and 3 bases from J, the junction contained 9 bases not matched to a gene. Looked up from germline, CDR1 is LGHNA and CDR2 is YSLEER. The CDR3 reads CASSQVSSGGFGNTIYF. In nucleotides, the CDR3 is TGCGCCAGCAGCCAAGTTAGTTCAGGGGGGTTTGGAAACACCATATATTTT.

V is TRBV7-9 and J is TRBJ2-2; the D gene is possibly TRBD1 (6 bases). CDR1 and CDR2 (germline): SEHNR, FQNEAQ (reference sequence). The CDR3 is made up of 15 amino acids. Trimming left V 1 base short and J 5 bases short, with 11 bases between. The CDR3 here is CASSLGQGRTGELFF. The CDR3 DNA sequence: TGTGCCAGCAGCTTAGGGCAGGGGCGAACCGGGGAGCTGTTTTTT.

This clone was seen a few times. V is TRBV29-1 and J is TRBJ1-2; D is possibly TRBD1 (5 bases). This CDR3 has 10 residues. Trimming shortened V by 4 bases and J by 8 bases, and 8 bases separated the two germline ends. The V gene's germline CDR1 is SQVTM and CDR2 ANQGSEA. The CDR3 nucleotides read TGCAGCGTTGCCAGGGTGGGCTACACCTTC. Translation: CSVARVGYTF.

This clone was found once. This chain uses TRBV9 with TRBJ1-1; maybe TRBD1 (5 bases). V was cut by 2 bases and J by 4 bases, with 12 bases left in between. CDR1 is SGDLS and CDR2 is YYNGEE in the germline V gene. The CDR3 loop spans 14 amino acids. The CDR3 is CASSVVGVSTEAFF. In nucleotides, the CDR3 is TGTGCCAGCAGCGTTGTGGGGGTTAGCACTGAAGCTTTCTTT.

Here the CDR3 DNA reads TGTGCCAGCAGCTTTATGGGCCTAAGTAATGAGCAGTTCTTC. Its translation: CASSFMGLSNEQFF. The chain carries TRBV7-6 and TRBJ2-1; D unresolved. The ends were cut back, 3 bases at V and 7 bases at J, with 13 bases in the middle. Germline-derived CDR1 and CDR2 are SGHVS and FNYEAQ. The CDR3 sequence is 14 residues long.

The chain has TRBV5-8 and TRBJ2-1, with a tentative D call TRBD1 (5 bases). The ends were cut back, 1 base at V and 1 base at J, with 12 bases in the middle. Germline V CDR1 and CDR2: SGHTS, YDEGEE. There are 16 residues in the CDR3. The CDR3 region is CASSLQGSLSYNEQFF. In DNA form, the CDR3 reads TGTGCCAGCAGCTTGCAGGGAAGTTTGTCCTACAATGAGCAGTTCTTC.

The V gene is TRBV4-1, the J gene TRBJ2-1, with no clear D. Trimming left V 6 bases short and J 8 bases short, with 17 bases between. Germline CDR1 MGHRA, CDR2 YSYEKL. The CDR3 consists of 14 residues. The CDR3, as DNA: TGCGCCAGCAGTCCCCCCACCAAGGCGGATGAGCAGTTCTTC. It is translated as CASSPPTKADEQFF.